The T cell receptor (beta chain) under discussion was sequenced for a study of post-analysis software for immune sequencing data. Study-wide results and limits: A few TRBV segments (TRBV5-6, TRBV5-1 and TRBV20-1 among them) occurred more frequently in patients than in controls.

With regard to this clonotype: Its target is unknown.

The V gene end was trimmed by 3 bases and the J gene end by 4 bases; junction bases not matched to a gene: 6. This CDR3 is built from 15 residues. The germline CDR1 and CDR2 sequences are LGHNA and YSLEER. cDNA libraries of TCR beta carried unique molecular identifiers. One entry per CDR3 protein, called by TCRdb with MiXCR from the PCR reads. The table includes roughly 410,000 distinct CDR3 sequences, roughly 38% detected once. Sequences were obtained from blood. The source of this sequence is a girl aged 5-17 years with multiple sclerosis. The gene calls are TRBV4-3 and TRBJ2-3, with 8 bases that match TRBD1. In nucleotides, the CDR3 is TGCGCCAGCAGCCAGGAGCAGGGGGCAGCAGATACGCAGTATTTT. Protein: CASSQEQGAADTQYF.